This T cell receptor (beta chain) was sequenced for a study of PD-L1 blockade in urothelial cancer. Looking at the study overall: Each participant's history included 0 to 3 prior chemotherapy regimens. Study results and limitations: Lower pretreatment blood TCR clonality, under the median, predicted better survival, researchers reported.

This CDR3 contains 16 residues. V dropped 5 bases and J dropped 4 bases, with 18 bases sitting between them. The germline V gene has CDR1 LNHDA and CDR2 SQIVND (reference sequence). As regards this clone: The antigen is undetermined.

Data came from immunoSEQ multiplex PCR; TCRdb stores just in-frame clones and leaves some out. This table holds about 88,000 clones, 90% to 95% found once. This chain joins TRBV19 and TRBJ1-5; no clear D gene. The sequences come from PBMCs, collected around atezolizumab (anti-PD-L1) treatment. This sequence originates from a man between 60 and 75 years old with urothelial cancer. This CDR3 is CASSLAVRAGNQPQHF. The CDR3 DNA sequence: TGTGCCAGTAGTTTGGCTGTGCGGGCGGGAAATCAGCCCCAGCATTTT.